A single sample gave rise to the 30 T cell receptor beta chains below, sequenced in a study of shared clonotypes between healthy human individuals. Profiled with immunoSEQ multiplex PCR; TCRdb holds only in-frame clones, not every one. The sample consists of roughly 660,000 clones, roughly 88% of them appearing once. The specimen sequenced was memory CD8+ T cells from PBMCs. Regarding subset: CD45RO+ cells pooled with CCR7-negative TemRA cells. Source of these receptors: a young man in good health. Some clones in this sample may be carry-over from other donors' samples.

The chain carries TRBV7-6 and TRBJ2-7; weak D call: TRBD1 (6 bases). With 5 bases removed from V and 6 bases from J, the gap between germline ends came to 17 bases. This CDR3 has 14 residues. Germline values: CDR1 SGHVS, CDR2 FNYEAQ. CDR3: CASSTGTLTGEQYF. The CDR3 DNA follows: TGTGCCAGCAGCACCGGGACATTAACCGGCGAGCAGTACTTC.

The CDR3 here is CASSQRQGNSPLHF. CDR3 sequence (DNA): TGTGCCAGCAGCCAGCGACAGGGTAATTCACCCCTCCACTTT. J is TRBJ1-6 and V is TRBV7-9; 7 nucleotides match TRBD1. This CDR3 has 14 amino acids. J was trimmed by 6 bases and V by 5 bases; bases with no gene match: 4. Germline values: CDR1 SEHNR, CDR2 FQNEAQ (reference sequence). The full variable domain, in which reference TRBV7-9 and TRBJ1-6 provide the parts outside the CDR3, is DTGVSQNPRHKITKRGQNVTFRCDPISEHNRLYWYRQTLGQGPEFLTYFQNEAQLEKSRLLSDRFSAERPKGSFSTLEIQRTEQGDSAMYLCASSQRQGNSPLHFGNGTRLTVT.

This chain connects TRBV25-1 to TRBJ1-4; D is possibly TRBD1 (6 bases). Germline-derived CDR1 and CDR2 are MGHDK and SYGVNS. The CDR3 extends over 16 amino acids. V was trimmed by 11 bases and J by 1 base, leaving 20 bases between them. This chain's CDR3 is CAALIPRGGTNEKLFF. The CDR3 bases are TGTGCCGCCCTGATCCCTAGGGGGGGAACTAATGAAAAACTGTTTTTT.

The chain joins TRBV7-9 to TRBJ2-6; tentative D call: TRBD2 (5 bases). The germline V gene encodes CDR1 SEHNR and CDR2 FQNEAQ (reference sequence). This CDR3 is built from 18 residues. V lost 0 bases to trimming and J lost 0 bases, with 12 bases between them. The CDR3 loop is CASSLAGLPFSGANVLTF. CDR3 nucleotides: TGTGCCAGCAGCTTAGCAGGACTCCCGTTCTCTGGGGCCAACGTCCTGACTTTC.

Regarding this clone: Additional DNA sequences in this sample encode the identical CDR3. This chain joins TRBV5-1 and TRBJ1-1; D call uncertain. The ends were cut back, 2 bases at V and 4 bases at J, with 6 bases in the middle. Germline V gene lookup returns CDR1 SGHRS and CDR2 YFSETQ. The CDR3 covers 12 residues. The CDR3 here is CASSFPGTEAFF. The CDR3 DNA reads TGCGCCAGCAGCTTTCCTGGCACTGAAGCTTTCTTT.

The chain recombines TRBV2 with TRBJ2-5; D is possibly TRBD1 (6 bases). Trimming stripped 9 bases from V and 2 bases from J, with 13 bases between. The germline V gene encodes CDR1 SNHLY and CDR2 FYNNEI. This CDR3 is built from 13 residues. The CDR3 DNA reads as TGTGCCAGACAGGGATCCAAACAAGAGACCCAGTACTTC. This codes for CARQGSKQETQYF.

The rearrangement joins TRBV13 to TRBJ1-2; D possibly corresponds to TRBD1 (5 bases). The CDR3 length is 14 residues. With 2 bases removed from V and 2 bases from J, the gap between germline ends came to 9 bases. CDR1 is PRHDT, CDR2 FYEKMQ, per germline (reference sequence). Written as DNA, the CDR3 is TGTGCCAGCAGCTTAACAGGTAGCAACTATGGCTACACCTTC. Translating gives CASSLTGSNYGYTF.

The chain joins TRBV7-9 to TRBJ1-2; D uncertain. The CDR3 runs to 13 residues. Trimming left V 2 bases short and J 6 bases short, with 10 bases between. Germline V gene lookup returns CDR1 SEHNR and CDR2 FQNEAQ (reference sequence). The DNA for the CDR3 is TGTGCCAGCAGCTTAACCGACAATGATGGCTACACCTTC. Its translation: CASSLTDNDGYTF.

The rearrangement uses TRBV14 and TRBJ2-7; 7 bases align to TRBD2. V dropped 2 bases and J dropped 3; count of bases not matched to a gene: 10. The CDR3 is made up of 16 amino acids. Germline-derived CDR1 and CDR2 are SGHDN and FVKESK. As DNA, the CDR3 is TGTGCCAGCAGCCAACTGGTGGGCGGGAGTTTCTACGAGCAGTACTTC. Translation gives CASSQLVGGSFYEQYF.

The table lists this clone with a count of one. V and J are TRBV5-1 and TRBJ2-5; D is possibly TRBD2 (5 bases). The CDR3 has 15 residues. The V end lost 0 bases, the J end lost 9 bases, and 18 bases lay between the germline ends. Germline V gene data show CDR1 as SGHRS and CDR2 as YFSETQ. In nucleotides, the CDR3 is TGCGCCAGCAGCTTGGACTCGTCGGTTATGAGGGCCCAGTACTTC. Encoded protein: CASSLDSSVMRAQYF.

The V call is TRBV27, the J call TRBJ1-6; no reliable D call. Trimming stripped 2 bases from V and 8 bases from J, with 13 bases between. The CDR3 has 15 residues. CDR1 and CDR2 (germline): MNHEY, SMNVEV (reference sequence). Written as DNA, the CDR3 is TGTGCCAGCAGTTTAATCGGCAGTTGGGATTCACCCCTCCACTTT. It yields the protein CASSLIGSWDSPLHF.

The V call is TRBV9, the J call TRBJ1-2; 9 positions agree with TRBD1. With V trimmed by 0 bases and J by 5 bases, 5 bases remained unmatched. Looked up from germline, CDR1 is SGDLS and CDR2 is YYNGEE. The CDR3 loop spans 15 amino acids. The DNA of the CDR3 is TGTGCCAGCAGCGTAGCCGGGACAGGGTCGTATGGCTACACCTTC. Translating gives CASSVAGTGSYGYTF.

This clone was seen once. The chain is built from TRBV13 and TRBJ2-2; a weak D match, TRBD1 (5 bases). V gave up 1 base and J gave up 6 bases, with 15 bases separating them. CDR1 is PRHDT and CDR2 is FYEKMQ in the germline V gene (reference sequence). This CDR3 spans 16 amino acids. The CDR3, as DNA: TGTGCCAGCAGCTTAGTGTCGGCAAGGGGTCCCGGGGAGCTGTTTTTT. Translation: CASSLVSARGPGELFF.

This chain joins TRBV5-6 and TRBJ2-1; 10 bases are a match to TRBD1. This CDR3 is built from 16 residues. Germline V gene sequence: CDR1 SGHDT, CDR2 YYEEEE. The ends lost 0 bases at V and 6 bases at J; junction bases unmatched: 6. In nucleotides, the CDR3 is TGTGCCAGCAGCTTGGTGGGACAGGGGCTTGTCAATGAGCAGTTCTTC. It specifies CASSLVGQGLVNEQFF.

The chain links TRBV9 to TRBJ2-2, with 9 bases aligning to TRBD2. V was pared by 4 bases and J by 9 bases, with 22 bases of the junction left unmatched. CDR1 is SGDLS, CDR2 YYNGEE, per germline. This CDR3 has 19 residues. The CDR3 DNA sequence: TGTGCCAGCAGCTTAAGCAGCACTAGCGGGCACAATAGTATCAGGGAGCTGTTTTTT. Its protein product is CASSLSSTSGHNSIRELFF.

Comment on this clone: Other DNA sequences within the sample encode an identical CDR3. The CDR3 region has the DNA TGTGCCAGTAGTATCGGCGGGAGAGGGAATGAGCAGTTCTTC. Amino acid sequence: CASSIGGRGNEQFF. The chain has TRBV19 and TRBJ2-1; 7 bases map to TRBD2. J gave up 7 bases and V 3 bases, and 6 bases lay outside the gene matches. The CDR3 is 14 amino acids. Germline CDR1 and CDR2: LNHDA and SQIVND (reference sequence). Full variable domain (missing parts from reference TRBV19 and TRBJ2-1): DGGITQSPKYLFRKEGQNVTLSCEQNLNHDAMYWYRQDPGQGLRLIYYSQIVNDFQKGDIAEGYSVSREKKESFPLTVTSAQKNPTAFYLCASSIGGRGNEQFFGPGTRLTVL.

CDR3 nucleotide sequence: TGTGCCAGCAGTTCACGGACAGCCTTGAGCTCCTACAATGAGCAGTTCTTC. Amino acids: CASSSRTALSSYNEQFF. The chain uses TRBV28 and TRBJ2-1; maybe TRBD1 (6 bases). Germline V gene lookup returns CDR1 MDHEN and CDR2 SYDVKM. CDR3 size: 17 residues. Trimming took off 4 bases at V and 0 bases at J, with 16 bases between the two ends.

The chain has TRBV5-4 and TRBJ2-1; 8 nucleotides match TRBD2. J gave up 3 bases and V 4 bases, and 6 bases lay outside the gene matches. Germline V lookup: CDR1 SGHNT, CDR2 YYREEE (reference sequence). The CDR3 has 15 residues. The CDR3 here is CASSPAGVGYNEQFF. The CDR3 DNA reads as TGTGCCAGCAGCCCAGCGGGAGTTGGCTACAATGAGCAGTTCTTC.

The chain couples TRBV13 to TRBJ2-3; 7 bases map to TRBD1. There are 14 residues in the CDR3. Germline CDR1 reads PRHDT; CDR2 reads FYEKMQ (reference sequence). V lost 8 bases, J lost 1 base, and 6 bases stayed unmatched. The CDR3 is CASAHRGGTDTQYF. The DNA for the CDR3 is TGTGCCAGCGCCCACAGGGGTGGCACAGATACGCAGTATTTT.

This clone is a singleton in its sample. J is TRBJ2-1 and V is TRBV5-5; weak D call: TRBD1 (6 bases). This CDR3 is built from 15 residues. V lost 1 base to trimming and J lost 9 bases, with 17 bases between them. Germline lookup yields CDR1 SGHKS and CDR2 YYEKEE (reference sequence). As DNA, the CDR3 is TGTGCCAGCAGCTTGCCAGGGGAGCGTCAGGGTGAGCAGTTCTTC. This gives the protein CASSLPGERQGEQFF.

This clone was observed a handful of times. Here the CDR3 reads CASSLGPFLYEQYF. CDR3 nucleotide sequence: TGTGCCAGCAGCTTGGGGCCATTCCTCTACGAGCAGTACTTC. The V call is TRBV7-9, the J call TRBJ2-7; D may be TRBD1 (5 bases). In germline, CDR1 is SEHNR, CDR2 FQNEAQ (reference sequence). The CDR3 loop spans 14 amino acids. Deletions cut 3 bases from V and 3 bases from J, with 12 bases between. The entire variable domain, with the rest obtained from reference TRBV7-9 and TRBJ2-7, is as follows: DTGVSQNPRHKITKRGQNVTFRCDPISEHNRLYWYRQTLGQGPEFLTYFQNEAQLEKSRLLSDRFSAERPKGSFSTLEIQRTEQGDSAMYLCASSLGPFLYEQYFGPGTRLTVT.

Only a few counts were recorded for this clone. The chain is built from TRBV6-1 and TRBJ2-5, with D maybe TRBD2 (5 bases). V lost 2 bases and J 7 bases, leaving 14 bases between the germline ends. Germline-derived CDR1 and CDR2 are MNHNS and SASEGT. This CDR3 contains 14 residues. The CDR3 protein is CASSELRAWGTQYF. In DNA, the CDR3 is TGTGCCAGCAGTGAACTGAGGGCTTGGGGGACCCAGTACTTC.

The V gene is TRBV5-1, the J gene TRBJ2-2, with D perhaps TRBD2 (6 bases). Trimming removed 0 bases from V and 4 bases from J, with 10 bases in between. The CDR3 sequence is 15 residues long. Germline V gene lookup returns CDR1 SGHRS and CDR2 YFSETQ. CDR3 protein: CASSLGLDGTGELFF. The CDR3 nucleotides read TGCGCCAGCAGCTTGGGACTAGATGGCACCGGGGAGCTGTTTTTT.

This chain uses TRBV5-1 with TRBJ1-4, with 7 bases fitting TRBD1. This CDR3 is 17 amino acids long. Germline trimming cut 3 bases from V and 3 bases from J; bases unmatched to any gene: 11. Germline CDR1 and CDR2: SGHRS and YFSETQ. CDR3: CASSYDREAPSNEKLFF. In DNA form, the CDR3 reads TGCGCCAGCAGCTATGACAGGGAGGCCCCTTCTAATGAAAAACTGTTTTTT.

The J gene is TRBJ1-2, the V gene TRBV12-5; D remains unclear. The CDR3 length is 13 residues. Germline V CDR1 and CDR2: LGHNT, FRNRAP. Deletions cut 3 bases from V and 2 bases from J, with 7 bases between. The CDR3 nucleotides are TGTGCTAGTGGTTTAGGCCCCAACTATGGCTACACCTTC. This translates into CASGLGPNYGYTF.

In this sample, this clone turned up once. The gene calls are TRBV6-5 and TRBJ2-2; possibly TRBD1 for D (5 bases). The CDR3 consists of 15 residues. Germline CDR1 is MNHEY and CDR2 is SVGAGI. With 2 bases removed from V and 5 bases from J, the gap between germline ends came to 12 bases. Written as DNA, the CDR3 is TGTGCCAGCAGTTACGGGGCAGGGCTTACCGGGGAGCTGTTTTTT. It codes for CASSYGAGLTGELFF.

The chain combines TRBV14 with TRBJ2-1, with D possibly matching TRBD2 (9 bases). Per the germline V gene, CDR1 is SGHDN and CDR2 is FVKESK. This CDR3 is built from 20 residues. V was cut by 1 base and J by 3 bases, with 25 bases left in between. The CDR3, as DNA: TGTGCCAGCAGCCAAGGGACAGGGTCGATAGCGGGAGCTGGCTACAATGAGCAGTTCTTC. This sequence encodes CASSQGTGSIAGAGYNEQFF.

The chain combines TRBV6-1 with TRBJ1-6, with unresolved D. The CDR3 length is 13 residues. V gave up 3 bases and J gave up 7 bases, with 7 bases separating them. Germline V lookup: CDR1 MNHNS, CDR2 SASEGT. The CDR3 DNA reads as TGTGCCAGCAGTGACCTGCGCAATTCACCCCTCCACTTT. Translating it yields CASSDLRNSPLHF.

V gene TRBV5-1 combines with J gene TRBJ2-1; D possibly corresponds to TRBD1 (6 bases). This CDR3 spans 13 amino acids. Germline V lookup: CDR1 SGHRS, CDR2 YFSETQ. V gave up 1 base and J gave up 8 bases, with 10 bases separating them. The CDR3 DNA sequence: TGCGCCAGCAGCTTGCCAGGGGCGGATGAGCAGTTCTTC. Translated, it gives CASSLPGADEQFF.

The chain is built from TRBV18 and TRBJ1-2; 7 bases line up with TRBD1. Per the germline V gene, CDR1 is KGHSH and CDR2 is LQKENI. The CDR3 is 18 amino acids. With 2 bases clipped from V and 8 bases from J, the junction kept 20 bases outside the gene matches. CDR3 nucleotides: TGTGCCAGCTCACCAATCCGCCCCTCGACAGGGACTACTTGGGGCTACACCTTC. Amino acid sequence: CASSPIRPSTGTTWGYTF.